These 24 T cell receptor beta chains were sequenced from one sample in a study of Ad26.COV2.S vaccination and SARS-CoV-2 variants (dated by TCRdb to about 2021). The library relied on the immunoSEQ multiplex PCR assay. TCRdb took this table from immuneACCESS and kept in-frame rearrangements with V and J called. Such tables lack part of the clones; where checked against another copy, unresolved V genes explain under half of the gap, and the rest is unexplained. This sample lists around 300,000 clones; around nine tenths were detected once. The top ten clones comprise roughly 4.8% of the sample. The intended sense of this specimen's treatment or condition label: about 20 received Ad26.COV2.S at low or high dose, single or two shots; 5 received placebo; per-sample allocation not given. For vaccine and placebo recipients, repertoires were sequenced using samples collected on day 63 after the first injection.

The sample in question was peripheral blood, obtained in a trial of Ad26.COV2.S vaccine versus placebo. The receptors shown here come from a person between 18 and 65 years old who received the Ad26.COV2.S COVID-19 vaccine or a placebo.

This clone was found once. The chain employs TRBV5-8 and TRBJ1-1; D call uncertain. CDR1 and CDR2 (germline): SGHTS, YDEGEE. V lost 2 bases to trimming and J lost 1 base, with 12 bases between them. There are 15 residues in the CDR3. The CDR3 coding sequence is TGTGCCAGCAGCTTTGGCCGGGGAACGAACACTGAAGCTTTCTTT. This gives the protein CASSFGRGTNTEAFF.

The rearrangement joins TRBV5-6 to TRBJ2-7, with 7 bases matching TRBD1. V was pared by 3 bases and J by 5 bases, with 11 bases of the junction left unmatched. The CDR3 spans 15 residues. Per the germline V gene, CDR1 is SGHDT and CDR2 is YYEEEE. Here the CDR3 reads CASSSRGQLLDEQYF. CDR3 DNA sequence: TGTGCCAGCAGCTCGAGGGGACAGCTGCTCGACGAGCAGTACTTC. Full variable domain (rest looked up from reference TRBV5-6 and TRBJ2-7): DAGVTQSPTHLIKTRGQQVTLRCSPKSGHDTVSWYQQALGQGPQFIFQYYEEEERQRGNFPDRFSGHQFPNYSSELNVNALLLGDSALYLCASSSRGQLLDEQYFGPGTRLTVT.

The CDR3 sequence is CASSVLQFGTDTQYF. The CDR3 DNA follows: TGTGCCAGCAGCGTCCTCCAGTTTGGCACAGATACGCAGTATTTT. This chain links TRBV9 with TRBJ2-3; no definite D call. V shed 2 bases and J shed 1 base, with 11 bases lying between them. CDR3 length: 15 amino acids. CDR1 is SGDLS and CDR2 is YYNGEE in the germline V gene.

The chain couples TRBV7-2 to TRBJ2-5, with D perhaps matching TRBD1 (6 bases). V dropped 0 bases and J dropped 4 bases, with 12 bases sitting between them. The CDR3 runs to 15 residues. Germline V gene lookup returns CDR1 SGHTA and CDR2 FQGNSA. CDR3 nucleotide sequence: TGTGCCAGCAGCTTAGCGCATGAAGGGGGAGAGACCCAGTACTTC. This encodes CASSLAHEGGETQYF.

The chain has TRBV28 and TRBJ2-7; 7 bases map to TRBD1. Germline CDR1 reads MDHEN; CDR2 reads SYDVKM. This CDR3 region has 13 residues. V gave up 8 bases and J gave up 4 bases; unmatched junction bases: 8. The CDR3 sequence is CASYKRDSYEQYF. The CDR3 DNA is TGTGCCAGCTATAAAAGGGACAGTTACGAGCAGTACTTC.

The gene calls are TRBV28 and TRBJ1-1; the D is unclear. With 8 bases removed from V and 1 base from J, the gap between germline ends came to 11 bases. Per the germline V gene, CDR1 is MDHEN and CDR2 is SYDVKM. This CDR3 comprises 13 residues. Here the CDR3 reads CASYKERNTEAFF. For the CDR3, the DNA is TGTGCCAGCTATAAGGAGAGGAACACTGAAGCTTTCTTT.

This chain joins TRBV7-8 and TRBJ2-5; TRBD2 agrees at 10 bases. The length of the CDR3 is 16 residues. The germline gives CDR1 SGHVS, CDR2 FQNEAQ. V was clipped by 1 base and J by 2 bases; unmatched bases: 4. CDR3 amino acids: CASSLDPSGGQETQYF. DNA for the CDR3: TGTGCCAGCAGCTTAGACCCTAGCGGGGGACAAGAGACCCAGTACTTC.

This chain joins TRBV10-1 and TRBJ2-7; D is possibly TRBD2 (5 bases). The CDR3 consists of 13 residues. V was trimmed by 1 base and J by 7 bases, leaving 11 bases between them. Germline V gene data show CDR1 as WNHNN and CDR2 as SYGVQD (reference sequence). The DNA for the CDR3 is TGCGCCAGCAGTGAGTGGAGGCAGTCTGAGCAGTACTTC. Protein: CASSEWRQSEQYF.

J is TRBJ2-2 and V is TRBV24-1; D gene uncertain. The CDR3 runs to 15 residues. From germline, CDR1 is KGHDR and CDR2 SFDVKD. Trimming pared 0 bases from V and 1 base from J, leaving 5 bases between. In DNA, the CDR3 is TGTGCCACCAGTGATTTGCGAGGGAACACCGGGGAGCTGTTTTTT. It codes for CATSDLRGNTGELFF.

The chain joins TRBV10-3 to TRBJ2-6; D gene ambiguous. V lost 5 bases and J lost 3, with 11 bases in between. The CDR3 sequence is 15 residues long. CDR1 and CDR2 from the germline V gene are ENHRY and SYGVKD. The chain's CDR3 is CAISNLPIGANVLTF. Written as DNA, the CDR3 is TGTGCCATCAGTAATCTCCCGATTGGGGCCAACGTCCTGACTTTC.

The chain recombines TRBV5-1 with TRBJ2-1, with 9 bases lining up with TRBD1. V shed 3 bases and J 0 bases; nucleotides not matched to a gene: 7. This CDR3 is built from 17 residues. The germline V gene encodes CDR1 SGHRS and CDR2 YFSETQ. The CDR3 DNA sequence: TGCGCCAGCAGCTCAGGGACAGGGATAAGCTCCTACAATGAGCAGTTCTTC. As protein: CASSSGTGISSYNEQFF.

The V gene is TRBV18, the J gene TRBJ2-1; 14 nucleotides match TRBD2. Germline V CDR1 and CDR2: KGHSH, LQKENI. The CDR3 is 15 residues long. After removal of 4 bases from V and 7 bases from J, the junction contained 3 bases not matched to a gene. The DNA for the CDR3 is TGTGCCAGCTCACTGACTAGCGGGAGGGCAAATGAGCAGTTCTTC. Its protein product is CASSLTSGRANEQFF. The variable domain in full, completed from reference TRBV18 and TRBJ2-1, reads NAGVMQNPRHLVRRRGQEARLRCSPMKGHSHVYWYRQLPEEGLKFMVYLQKENIIDESGMPKERFSAEFPKEGPSILRIQQVVRGDSAAYFCASSLTSGRANEQFFGPGTRLTVL.

The chain is built from TRBV7-9 and TRBJ1-2, with a tentative D call TRBD1 (5 bases). This CDR3 has 15 residues. Germline CDR1 reads SEHNR; CDR2 reads FQNEAQ (reference sequence). Trimming removed 5 bases at V and 3 bases at J, with 16 bases between. CDR3 amino acids: CASSPIRGLDYGYTF. The DNA for the CDR3 is TGTGCCAGCAGCCCAATCCGGGGCTTGGACTATGGCTACACCTTC.

This clone came up a few times. V gene TRBV7-9 combines with J gene TRBJ1-6, with D perhaps TRBD1 (5 bases). Germline V gene sequence: CDR1 SEHNR, CDR2 FQNEAQ (reference sequence). This CDR3 has 14 residues. V was trimmed by 4 bases and J by 5 bases, leaving 9 bases between them. This CDR3 reads CASSSGRDNSPLHF. CDR3 nucleotide sequence: TGTGCCAGCAGCTCGGGACGTGATAATTCACCCCTCCACTTT.

V usage is TRBV7-9 and J usage is TRBJ1-3; D remains ambiguous. CDR1 and CDR2 from the germline V gene are SEHNR and FQNEAQ (reference sequence). The V end was cut by 2 bases, the J end by 0 bases, with 5 bases between. The CDR3 is 14 residues long. The CDR3 is CASSLRPSGNTIYF. In DNA form, the CDR3 reads TGTGCCAGCAGCTTAAGGCCCTCTGGAAACACCATATATTTT.

Remarks on this clone: The same CDR3 also results from other DNA sequences found in this sample. This sequence joins TRBV5-1 and TRBJ1-1; TRBD1 matches 7 bases. Per germline, CDR1 SGHRS and CDR2 YFSETQ. V lost 8 bases to trimming and J lost 2 bases; unmatched junction nucleotides: 6. This CDR3 has 13 residues. The CDR3 sequence: CASRRDSNTEAFF. Here the CDR3 DNA reads TGCGCCAGTCGGAGGGACAGCAACACTGAAGCTTTCTTT.

The chain links TRBV13 to TRBJ2-5; 8 bases are a match to TRBD1. V trimming: 5 bases; J trimming: 6 bases; junction bases outside the gene matches: 11. The length of the CDR3 is 15 residues. Germline loops: CDR1 PRHDT, CDR2 FYEKMQ (reference sequence). The DNA of the CDR3 is TGTGCCAGCAGCCTCGACTGGACAGGGAGGAAGACCCAGTACTTC. This codes for CASSLDWTGRKTQYF.

The chain recombines TRBV6-2 or TRBV6-3 with TRBJ1-5, with D uncertain. This CDR3 region has 15 residues. The germline V gene has CDR1 MNHEY and CDR2 SVGEGT. V lost 1 base to trimming and J lost 0 bases, with 7 bases between them. CDR3 sequence (DNA): TGTGCCAGCAGTTACTACGGTAATAGCAATCAGCCCCAGCATTTT. It translates to CASSYYGNSNQPQHF.

CDR3 DNA sequence: TGTGCCAGCAGTTTTCACCCAGTGCGCAATCAGCCCCAGCATTTT. It codes for CASSFHPVRNQPQHF. The chain couples TRBV27 to TRBJ1-5, with D unclear. The CDR3 is 15 residues long. V was clipped by 3 bases and J by 2 bases, with 11 bases between them. The V gene's germline CDR1 is MNHEY and CDR2 SMNVEV (reference sequence).

The rearrangement uses TRBV7-2 and TRBJ1-2; D unclear. Between the trimmed V and J ends, which lost 0 bases and 2 bases, there was a span of 7 bases. CDR3 length equals 14 residues. The germline V gene has CDR1 SGHTA and CDR2 FQGNSA. The CDR3 here is CASSLADTNYGYTF. The DNA for the CDR3 is TGTGCCAGCAGCTTAGCCGACACGAACTATGGCTACACCTTC.

The CDR3: CASLGSSGNQPQHF. DNA for the CDR3: TGTGCCAGTCTGGGGTCTTCTGGCAATCAGCCCCAGCATTTT. This sequence joins TRBV27 and TRBJ1-5; D unclear. Between the trimmed V and J ends, which lost 9 bases and 2 bases, there was a span of 14 bases. The CDR3 is made up of 14 amino acids. The germline V gene has CDR1 MNHEY and CDR2 SMNVEV (reference sequence).

This chain connects TRBV10-1 to TRBJ1-2, with D perhaps matching TRBD1 (6 bases). This CDR3 spans 15 amino acids. The V end was cut by 10 bases, the J end by 4 bases, with 22 bases between. The V gene's germline CDR1 is WNHNN and CDR2 SYGVQD (reference sequence). CDR3 nucleotides: TGCGCCACCCCGTGGGGGCACAGTTATACCTATGGCTACACCTTC. Protein sequence: CATPWGHSYTYGYTF.

The chain joins TRBV7-8 to TRBJ2-3; 7 bases map to TRBD2. V shed 2 bases, J shed 1 base, and the junction held 3 bases outside the gene matches. In germline, CDR1 is SGHVS, CDR2 FQNEAQ. The CDR3 length is 15 residues. The CDR3 nucleotides are TGTGCCAGCAGCTTATCAAGCGGGGGCACAGATACGCAGTATTTT. This sequence encodes CASSLSSGGTDTQYF.

V is TRBV5-4 and J is TRBJ2-2, with TRBD2 as a possible D gene (5 bases). CDR3 size: 16 residues. Germline CDR1 and CDR2: SGHNT and YYREEE (reference sequence). V shed 4 bases and J shed 2 bases, with 15 bases lying between them. This CDR3 is CASSPSTADNTGELFF. The CDR3 DNA is TGTGCCAGCAGCCCAAGTACAGCGGATAACACCGGGGAGCTGTTTTTT. Drawing the rest from reference TRBV5-4 and TRBJ2-2, the complete variable domain is ETGVTQSPTHLIKTRGQQVTLRCSSQSGHNTVSWYQQALGQGPQFIFQYYREEENGRGNFPPRFSGLQFPNYSSELNVNALELDDSALYLCASSPSTADNTGELFFGEGSRLTVL.